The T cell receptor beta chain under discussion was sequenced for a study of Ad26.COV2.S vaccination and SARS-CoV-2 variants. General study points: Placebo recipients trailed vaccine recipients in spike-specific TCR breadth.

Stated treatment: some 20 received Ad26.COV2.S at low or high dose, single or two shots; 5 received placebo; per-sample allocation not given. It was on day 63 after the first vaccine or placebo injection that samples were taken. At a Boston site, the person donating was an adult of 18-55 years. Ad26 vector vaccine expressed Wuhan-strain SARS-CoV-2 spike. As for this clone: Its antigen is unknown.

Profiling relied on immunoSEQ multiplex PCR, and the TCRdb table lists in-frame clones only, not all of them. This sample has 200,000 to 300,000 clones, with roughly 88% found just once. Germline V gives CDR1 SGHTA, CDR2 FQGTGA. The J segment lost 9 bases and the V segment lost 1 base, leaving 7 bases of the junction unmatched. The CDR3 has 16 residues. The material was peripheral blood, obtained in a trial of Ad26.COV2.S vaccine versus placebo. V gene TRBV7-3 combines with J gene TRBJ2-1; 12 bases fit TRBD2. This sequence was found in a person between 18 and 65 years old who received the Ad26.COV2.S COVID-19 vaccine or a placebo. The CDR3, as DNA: TGTGCCAGCAGCTTAATGGCTAGCGGGAGGGCTGGTGAGCAGTTCTTC. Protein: CASSLMASGRAGEQFF.